The next 29 T cell receptor beta chains were all read from a single sample in a study of blood T cell repertoires in COVID-19. Repertoires were generated with immunoSEQ multiplex PCR, while TCRdb's copy carries only in-frame clones and drops some. Of around 300,000 clones listed, just over 85% are singletons. Input material: peripheral blood. The receptors shown here come from a woman in her thirties with active or convalescent COVID-19.

Notes on this clone: Other DNA sequences of this sample code for an identical CDR3. The chain joins TRBV5-1 to TRBJ1-5; maybe TRBD1 (5 bases). With 4 bases removed from V and 0 bases from J, the gap between germline ends came to 11 bases. The CDR3 contains 15 residues. In germline, CDR1 is SGHRS, CDR2 YFSETQ. The chain's CDR3 is CASSLDSYSNQPQHF. In DNA, the CDR3 is TGCGCCAGCAGCCTTGACAGTTATAGCAATCAGCCCCAGCATTTT.

This chain uses TRBV18 with TRBJ1-2; no reliable D call. Germline V gene sequence: CDR1 KGHSH, CDR2 LQKENI. V lost 10 bases, J lost 2 bases, and 11 bases lay in between. The CDR3 length is 12 residues. Here the CDR3 reads CATSGGNYGYTF. The CDR3 bases are TGTGCCACCTCGGGAGGAAACTATGGCTACACCTTC.

This sequence joins TRBV6-5 and TRBJ1-2; D is perhaps TRBD1 (6 bases). The CDR3 covers 14 residues. V was pared by 4 bases and J by 4 bases, with 13 bases between. Germline V gene lookup returns CDR1 MNHEY and CDR2 SVGAGI. The CDR3 spells CASSSAGVAYGYTF. In nucleotides, the CDR3 is TGTGCCAGCAGTTCGGCAGGGGTAGCCTATGGCTACACCTTC.

The count of this clone is one. V and J are TRBV7-9 and TRBJ1-5, with TRBD1 identical over 9 bases. Germline-derived CDR1 and CDR2 are SEHNR and FQNEAQ (reference sequence). The CDR3 is 16 residues long. The trim removed 1 base at V and 6 bases at J, leaving 7 bases unmatched. CDR3 coding DNA: TGTGCCAGCAGCTTAGGGACGGACAGGGGAGCTCAGCCCCAGCATTTT. This codes for CASSLGTDRGAQPQHF.

The J gene is TRBJ1-3, the V gene TRBV5-6; no firm D call. Germline CDR1 is SGHDT and CDR2 is YYEEEE. The V end was cut by 1 base, the J end by 0 bases, with 11 bases between. The CDR3 has 16 residues. The CDR3 DNA reads TGTGCCAGCAGCTTGAGATCCCGACTCTCTGGAAACACCATATATTTT. Its protein product is CASSLRSRLSGNTIYF.

The gene calls are TRBV29-1 and TRBJ2-5; weak D call: TRBD2 (6 bases). Per the germline V gene, CDR1 is SQVTM and CDR2 is ANQGSEA. This CDR3 has 13 amino acids. Trimming pared 2 bases from V and 5 bases from J, leaving 12 bases between. CDR3 sequence (DNA): TGCAGCGTTGAAAGAGGGGCGGGGGAGACCCAGTACTTC. Protein sequence: CSVERGAGETQYF. Combining the CDR3 with reference TRBV29-1 and TRBJ2-5 gives the whole variable domain SAVISQKPSRDICQRGTSLTIQCQVDSQVTMMFWYRQQPGQSLTLIATANQGSEATYESGFVIDKFPISRPNLTFSTLTVSNMSPEDSSIYLCSVERGAGETQYFGPGTRLLVL.

The V call is TRBV29-1, the J call TRBJ1-1; the match to TRBD1 covers 7 bases. In germline, CDR1 is SQVTM, CDR2 ANQGSEA. The CDR3 runs to 13 residues. Trimming at V came to 7 bases and at J to 0 bases, leaving 5 bases not matched to a gene. CDR3 loop: CSAGQDMNTEAFF. CDR3 coding DNA: TGCAGCGCCGGACAGGACATGAACACTGAAGCTTTCTTT.

The chain joins TRBV5-1 to TRBJ1-1; D gene uncertain. The V gene's germline CDR1 is SGHRS and CDR2 YFSETQ. The CDR3 has 14 residues. Trimming shortened V by 4 bases and J by 3 bases, and 13 bases separated the two germline ends. The CDR3 is CASSLLPSDTEAFF. The CDR3, as DNA: TGCGCCAGCAGCCTCCTCCCCAGCGACACTGAAGCTTTCTTT.

This chain joins TRBV5-6 and TRBJ1-2, with D tentatively TRBD1 (6 bases). Germline V gives CDR1 SGHDT, CDR2 YYEEEE. V was clipped by 3 bases and J by 4 bases, with 16 bases between them. The CDR3 is made up of 15 amino acids. The CDR3: CASSSTSGGVYGYTF. The DNA of the CDR3 is TGTGCCAGCAGCTCAACCAGCGGGGGCGTCTATGGCTACACCTTC.

The chain uses TRBV19 and TRBJ1-3; TRBD1 aligns across 8 bases. V was pared by 9 bases and J by 0 bases, with 4 bases of the junction left unmatched. Germline V gene lookup returns CDR1 LNHDA and CDR2 SQIVND (reference sequence). CDR3 length: 14 amino acids. The CDR3 sequence is CASGTGSSGNTIYF. The DNA of the CDR3 is TGTGCCAGCGGGACAGGTTCCTCTGGAAACACCATATATTTT.

This chain joins TRBV24-1 and TRBJ2-3; 9 positions match TRBD2. The CDR3 contains 13 residues. V gave up 3 bases and J gave up 9 bases; unmatched junction bases: 3. Per the germline V gene, CDR1 is KGHDR and CDR2 is SFDVKD. CDR3 DNA sequence: TGTGCCACCAGTGATCCGCGGGGGGGCACGCAGTATTTT. Its translation is CATSDPRGGTQYF.

Here the CDR3 DNA reads TGTGCCAGCAGCTTGGTGTTACAGATAAGATCAACCGAGCAGTACTTC. Its protein is CASSLVLQIRSTEQYF. The chain couples TRBV5-8 to TRBJ2-7; D is uncertain. Deletions cut 0 bases from V and 6 bases from J, with 19 bases between. This CDR3 contains 16 residues. From germline, CDR1 is SGHTS and CDR2 YDEGEE.

The chain is built from TRBV27 and TRBJ2-5, with 15 bases fitting TRBD2. This CDR3 region has 20 residues. The germline CDR1 and CDR2 sequences are MNHEY and SMNVEV (reference sequence). The V and J ends lost 3 bases and 5 bases, in that order; junction bases with no gene match: 16. The CDR3 region has the DNA TGTGCCAGCAGTTTCGGGGTTGGGACTAGCGGGGGGAAAAGGCGGGAGACCCAGTACTTC. As protein: CASSFGVGTSGGKRRETQYF.

V and J are TRBV7-6 and TRBJ2-1; weak D call: TRBD2 (5 bases). Germline CDR1 is SGHVS and CDR2 is FNYEAQ. The CDR3 covers 14 residues. V dropped 2 bases and J dropped 7 bases, with 12 bases sitting between them. As DNA, the CDR3 is TGTGCCAGCAGCTTACGGGGTGAAAATAATGAGCAGTTCTTC. Translated, it gives CASSLRGENNEQFF.

The chain uses TRBV2 and TRBJ1-6; 7 positions agree with TRBD1. The germline V gene encodes CDR1 SNHLY and CDR2 FYNNEI. Trimming removed 4 bases from V and 10 bases from J; junction bases left unmatched: 7. This CDR3 spans 14 amino acids. For the CDR3, the DNA is TGTGCCAGCAGTGGACAGGGCCGGCGGTCACCCCTCCACTTT. Translating gives CASSGQGRRSPLHF.

This clone was observed once. V and J are TRBV14 and TRBJ2-1; TRBD1 agrees at 10 bases. The V gene end was trimmed by 8 bases and the J gene end by 6 bases; junction bases not matched to a gene: 7. Germline assignment: CDR1 SGHDN and CDR2 FVKESK. The CDR3 covers 14 residues. This CDR3 is CASRGQGIGNEQFF. In DNA, the CDR3 is TGTGCCAGCCGGGGACAGGGGATAGGCAATGAGCAGTTCTTC.

In DNA form, the CDR3 reads TGTGCCAGCAGCCCGACAGGGGTAGTAGCTTTCTTT. Protein: CASSPTGVVAFF. This chain joins TRBV14 and TRBJ1-1, with 8 bases matching TRBD1. With V trimmed by 4 bases and J by 10 bases, 5 bases remained unmatched. CDR1 is SGHDN, CDR2 FVKESK, per germline. The CDR3 loop spans 12 amino acids.

The rearrangement uses TRBV6-6 and TRBJ2-2; 16 bases are shared with TRBD2. V lost 5 bases, J lost 3 bases, and 6 bases stayed unmatched. Per germline, CDR1 MNHNY and CDR2 SVGAGI (reference sequence). The CDR3 contains 18 residues. CDR3: CASSPPGLAGGHTGELFF. The CDR3 DNA sequence: TGTGCCAGCAGTCCTCCGGGACTAGCGGGGGGGCACACCGGGGAGCTGTTTTTT.

The chain employs TRBV10-3 and TRBJ2-3; D possibly corresponds to TRBD2 (5 bases). Germline V gene sequence: CDR1 ENHRY, CDR2 SYGVKD. Trimming left V 3 bases short and J 0 bases short, with 13 bases between. The CDR3 loop spans 16 amino acids. The CDR3 region is CAISDSSLPSTDTQYF. The CDR3 DNA is TGTGCCATCAGTGACTCTAGCTTGCCTAGCACAGATACGCAGTATTTT.

This chain connects TRBV6-2 or TRBV6-3 to TRBJ1-2; TRBD1 agrees at 7 bases. V lost 7 bases to trimming and J lost 6 bases; unmatched junction nucleotides: 11. Germline CDR1 reads MNHEY; CDR2 reads SVGEGT. The CDR3 consists of 14 residues. The CDR3 region is CASTPGQDWHGYTF. DNA of the CDR3: TGTGCCAGCACCCCTGGACAGGACTGGCATGGCTACACCTTC.

This chain links TRBV11-2 with TRBJ2-5, with a tentative D call TRBD1 (6 bases). Trimming cost V 6 bases and J 5 bases, with 19 bases left between them. There are 15 residues in the CDR3. The germline gives CDR1 SGHAT, CDR2 FQNNGV. The CDR3 sequence: CASRSHGTRWETQYF. For the CDR3, the DNA is TGTGCCAGCAGAAGCCACGGGACACGCTGGGAGACCCAGTACTTC.

About this clone: Just one base apart from a much larger clone, this may be a read error. The V gene is TRBV6-2 or TRBV6-3, the J gene TRBJ2-3; 13 nucleotides agree with TRBD2. Germline V lookup: CDR1 MNHEY, CDR2 SVGEGT. The junction had 3 bases not matched to a gene; V was cut back by 5 bases and J by 4 bases. This CDR3 has 15 amino acids. CDR3 loop: CASSKLAGGPDTQYF. In nucleotides, the CDR3 is TGTGCCAGCAGTAAACTAGCGGGGGGGCCAGATACGCAGTATTTT.

The J gene is TRBJ2-7, the V gene TRBV5-5, with D maybe TRBD2 (6 bases). The CDR3 has 14 amino acids. V gave up 1 base and J gave up 2 bases, with 10 bases separating them. The germline CDR1 and CDR2 sequences are SGHKS and YYEKEE (reference sequence). This CDR3 is CASSLRVAAYEQYF. Here the CDR3 DNA reads TGTGCCAGCAGCTTGAGGGTAGCGGCCTACGAGCAGTACTTC.

J is TRBJ2-1 and V is TRBV6-1; D gene ambiguous. Germline loops: CDR1 MNHNS, CDR2 SASEGT. This CDR3 has 14 residues. With 0 bases removed from V and 7 bases from J, the gap between germline ends came to 10 bases. This CDR3 is CASSEAQLSNEQFF. CDR3 nucleotide sequence: TGTGCCAGCAGTGAAGCACAGCTGTCTAATGAGCAGTTCTTC.

The genes are TRBV9 and TRBJ1-2; D is ambiguous. Trimming shortened V by 0 bases and J by 4 bases, and 10 bases separated the two germline ends. Germline V lookup: CDR1 SGDLS, CDR2 YYNGEE. The CDR3 is 14 amino acids. CDR3 loop: CASSVGVASYGYTF. Written as DNA, the CDR3 is TGTGCCAGCAGCGTAGGGGTAGCCTCCTATGGCTACACCTTC. The full variable domain, rest sourced from reference TRBV9 and TRBJ1-2, is DSGVTQTPKHLITATGQRVTLRCSPRSGDLSVYWYQQSLDQGLQFLIQYYNGEERAKGNILERFSAQQFPDLHSELNLSSLELGDSALYFCASSVGVASYGYTFGSGTRLTVV.

V is TRBV4-3 and J is TRBJ1-1; D is unresolved. Germline V gives CDR1 LGHNA, CDR2 YSLEER. The ends were cut back, 4 bases at V and 6 bases at J, with 15 bases in the middle. The CDR3 totals 14 residues. In DNA form, the CDR3 reads TGCGCCAGCAGCCCAAATGGTGTCTATTCTGAAGCTTTCTTT. Protein sequence: CASSPNGVYSEAFF.

The chain is built from TRBV24-1 and TRBJ2-3; TRBD2 is a possible D gene (5 bases). V lost 3 bases and J 8 bases, leaving 11 bases between the germline ends. CDR1 and CDR2 from the germline V gene are KGHDR and SFDVKD. The CDR3 spans 13 residues. DNA of the CDR3: TGTGCCACCAGTGATGAGGGATTCGTTACGCAGTATTTT. As protein: CATSDEGFVTQYF.

J is TRBJ1-2 and V is TRBV14, with TRBD1 identical over 7 bases. Germline lookup yields CDR1 SGHDN and CDR2 FVKESK. Losses at the gene ends were 5 bases for V and 2 bases for J; bases not matched to a gene: 5. The CDR3 totals 14 residues. CDR3 sequence reads: CASSYGTANYGYTF. CDR3 in DNA: TGTGCCAGCAGCTACGGGACAGCCAACTATGGCTACACCTTC.

This clone was observed once. The chain has TRBV18 and TRBJ1-5; 8 bases fit TRBD1. V was clipped by 1 base and J by 5 bases; unmatched bases: 1. The CDR3 length is 14 residues. Germline values: CDR1 KGHSH, CDR2 LQKENI. The CDR3 coding sequence is TGTGCCAGCTCACCACTGACAGGGGATCAGCCCCAGCATTTT. Amino acids: CASSPLTGDQPQHF.